One and the same sample provided the 28 T cell receptor beta chains below, sequenced in a study of T cell responses to AZD1222 COVID-19 vaccine (dated by TCRdb to the early 2020s). Library preparation was by the immunoSEQ multiplex PCR assay. This immuneACCESS table, as held by TCRdb, lists in-frame sequences with V and J called but not all clones. Of the missing ones, under half trace to an unresolved V gene in checked studies; the others have no known cause. Recorded for this sample are roughly 100,000 clones; 82% of them occurred a single time. The ten largest account for 4% to 6% of the sample. In light of the paper, this sample's time point label describes: baseline before first vaccination. The input for sequencing was peripheral blood, taken on day 0 of AZD1222 vaccination. These receptor sequences come from an adult in good health.

In this sample, this clone turned up a few times. This chain connects TRBV9 to TRBJ2-1, with 7 bases aligning to TRBD2. There are 15 residues in the CDR3. The V gene end was trimmed by 3 bases and the J gene end by 1 base; junction bases not matched to a gene: 4. Germline assignment: CDR1 SGDLS and CDR2 YYNGEE. The chain's CDR3 is CASSEAGLSYNEQFF. CDR3 coding DNA: TGTGCCAGCAGCGAAGCGGGGCTATCCTACAATGAGCAGTTCTTC.

This clone was found a few times. V and J are TRBV19 and TRBJ1-2; D is possibly TRBD1 (5 bases). The length of the CDR3 is 13 residues. From germline, CDR1 is LNHDA and CDR2 SQIVND (reference sequence). V was cut by 3 bases and J by 3 bases, with 8 bases left in between. The CDR3, as DNA: TGTGCCAGTAGTATCCGGGACTACTATGGCTACACCTTC. Its protein is CASSIRDYYGYTF.

The chain is built from TRBV18 and TRBJ2-1; possibly TRBD1 for D (6 bases). V lost 4 bases, J lost 2 bases, and 15 bases lay in between. The CDR3 runs 16 residues. Per the germline V gene, CDR1 is KGHSH and CDR2 is LQKENI. The CDR3 coding sequence is TGTGCCAGCTCACTCGCTAGGGGGATGACCTACAATGAGCAGTTCTTC. Amino acids: CASSLARGMTYNEQFF.

The gene calls are TRBV30 and TRBJ1-6; TRBD1 is a possible D gene (5 bases). The CDR3 runs to 16 residues. Looked up from germline, CDR1 is GTSNPN and CDR2 is SVGIG (reference sequence). V lost 0 bases and J 1 base, leaving 10 bases between the germline ends. DNA of the CDR3: TGTGCCTGGAGTGTAAGTCAGGGATCCTATAATTCACCCCTCCACTTT. This gives the protein CAWSVSQGSYNSPLHF. Drawing the rest from reference TRBV30 and TRBJ1-6, the complete variable domain is SQTIHQWPATLVQPVGSPLSLECTVEGTSNPNLYWYRQAAGRGLQLLFYSVGIGQISSEVPQNLSASRPQDRQFILSSKKLLLSDSGFYLCAWSVSQGSYNSPLHFGNGTRLTVT.

The chain uses TRBV5-6 and TRBJ2-7; no firm D call. CDR1 is SGHDT and CDR2 is YYEEEE in the germline V gene. The V and J ends lost 4 bases and 7 bases respectively, with 15 bases between them. The CDR3 spans 13 residues. In DNA, the CDR3 is TGTGCCAGCAGCCTGTGGACGGTGTGGGAGCAGTACTTC. This gives the protein CASSLWTVWEQYF.

The V gene is TRBV18, the J gene TRBJ1-1; 8 bases agree with TRBD1. CDR1 KGHSH and CDR2 LQKENI come from the germline V gene. The CDR3 runs to 15 residues. V was clipped by 0 bases and J by 9 bases; unmatched bases: 9. CDR3 coding DNA: TGTGCCAGCTCACCACCCGGGACAGGCGTAGATCAAGCTTTCTTT. Its protein product is CASSPPGTGVDQAFF.

V usage is TRBV12-2 and J usage is TRBJ1-4. TRBV12-2 is a pseudogene. The CDR3 is made up of 19 amino acids. The CDR3 sequence is CASRLHIQGGFATNEKLFF. In DNA, the CDR3 is TGTGCAAGTCGCTTACATATTCAGGGGGGGTTTGCAACTAATGAAAAACTGTTTTTT.

This CDR3 reads CASSSTWGGLNTEAFF. The CDR3, as DNA: TGTGCCAGCAGCTCCACGTGGGGGGGGCTCAACACTGAAGCTTTCTTT. The V and J genes are TRBV7-8 and TRBJ1-1; tentatively, D is TRBD1 (6 bases). Trimming left V 4 bases short and J 2 bases short, with 17 bases between. In germline, CDR1 is SGHVS, CDR2 FQNEAQ. This CDR3 contains 16 residues.

The V call is TRBV5-6, the J call TRBJ2-2, with TRBD1 matching 7 bases. Germline CDR1 and CDR2: SGHDT and YYEEEE. Trimming removed 0 bases from V and 0 bases from J; junction bases left unmatched: 2. The CDR3 contains 16 residues. DNA for the CDR3: TGTGCCAGCAGCTTGGCCGGGACAGCGAACACCGGGGAGCTGTTTTTT. This translates into CASSLAGTANTGELFF.

This clone was observed a single time. The V gene is TRBV5-1, the J gene TRBJ1-6; TRBD1 matches 7 bases. The CDR3 length is 16 residues. V was pared by 4 bases and J by 5 bases, with 9 bases of the junction left unmatched. CDR1 SGHRS and CDR2 YFSETQ come from the germline V gene. The CDR3 DNA is TGCGCCAGCAGCCTACAGGGGAGTTTGGATAATTCACCCCTCCACTTT. This gives the protein CASSLQGSLDNSPLHF.

The V and J genes are TRBV10-3 and TRBJ2-1; no clear D. Germline CDR1 is ENHRY and CDR2 is SYGVKD. V was trimmed by 8 bases and J by 2 bases, leaving 13 bases between them. The CDR3 has 14 residues. CDR3 amino acids: CAIRSAKTYNEQFF. CDR3 bases: TGTGCCATCCGGTCGGCAAAAACCTACAATGAGCAGTTCTTC.

This clone was seen a single time. Germline and junction disagree at one end, which may indicate a read error. The chain links TRBV4-3 to TRBJ1-2; 8 nucleotides line up with TRBD1. Germline V gene data show CDR1 as LGHNA and CDR2 as YSLEER. The CDR3 is 14 amino acids. In DNA form, the CDR3 reads TGCGCCAGCAGCCACAACTTTGCGGGACAGGACCTCGCCTTC. Its protein is CASSHNFAGQDLAF.

This clone was counted between two and nine times. The chain combines TRBV9 with TRBJ2-3; 8 bases align to TRBD1. CDR3 size: 18 residues. V was clipped by 1 base and J by 4 bases; unmatched bases: 14. CDR1 is SGDLS, CDR2 YYNGEE, per germline. Here the CDR3 reads CASSVPGGGQGPADTQYF. The CDR3 nucleotides are TGTGCCAGCAGCGTACCCGGGGGTGGACAGGGCCCAGCAGATACGCAGTATTTT.

The CDR3 DNA sequence: TGCGCCAGCAGTTTACCGGGACAGGGACTGTTTTTT. As protein: CASSLPGQGLFF. The V gene is TRBV5-1, the J gene TRBJ1-4; 9 bases are a match to TRBD1. The length of the CDR3 is 12 residues. Trimming took 5 bases from V and 13 from J; bases not matched to a gene: 6. In germline, CDR1 is SGHRS, CDR2 YFSETQ.

V is TRBV5-1 and J is TRBJ2-5, with TRBD2 matching over 9 bases. Germline-derived CDR1 and CDR2 are SGHRS and YFSETQ. The V and J ends lost 0 bases and 3 bases, in that order; junction bases with no gene match: 6. The CDR3 consists of 16 residues. CDR3 protein: CASSLGLVAGEETQYF. The CDR3, as DNA: TGCGCCAGCAGCTTGGGTCTGGTAGCGGGGGAAGAGACCCAGTACTTC.

This clone was seen more than once but under ten times. J is TRBJ1-3 and V is TRBV20-1, with D perhaps TRBD1 (5 bases). The CDR3 is 17 amino acids. The germline V gene has CDR1 DFQATT and CDR2 SNEGSKA (reference sequence). Trimming took 3 bases from V and 2 from J, leaving 20 bases between them. CDR3: CSASRSAGQGTGNTIYF. CDR3 in DNA: TGCAGTGCTAGTCGGTCCGCAGGGCAGGGAACTGGAAACACCATATATTTT.

The CDR3 reads CASSLGEGVTEAFF. The CDR3 nucleotides read TGTGCCAGCAGCTTAGGCGAGGGGGTTACTGAAGCTTTCTTT. The V and J genes are TRBV7-9 and TRBJ1-1; a possible D gene is TRBD1 (6 bases). The length of the CDR3 is 14 residues. V gave up 1 base and J gave up 5 bases, with 11 bases separating them. Germline V gene data show CDR1 as SEHNR and CDR2 as FQNEAQ (reference sequence).

This chain joins TRBV7-2 and TRBJ2-4; D possibly uses TRBD1 or TRBD2 (5 bases each). With 1 base removed from V and 1 base from J, the gap between germline ends came to 14 bases. Germline loops: CDR1 SGHTA, CDR2 FQGNSA. CDR3 size: 17 residues. The CDR3 coding sequence is TGTGCCAGCAGCTTAGATGCCGGGGCGTTTGCCAAAAACATTCAGTACTTC. Amino acids: CASSLDAGAFAKNIQYF. The full variable domain, rest sourced from reference TRBV7-2 and TRBJ2-4, is GAGVSQSPSNKVTEKGKDVELRCDPISGHTALYWYRQSLGQGLEFLIYFQGNSAPDKSGLPSDRFSAERTGGSVSTLTIQRTQQEDSAVYLCASSLDAGAFAKNIQYFGAGTRLSVL.

This clone was detected only once. J is TRBJ1-2 and V is TRBV7-2, with D perhaps matching TRBD1 (5 bases). CDR1 is SGHTA and CDR2 is FQGNSA in the germline V gene. There are 16 residues in the CDR3. Trimming took off 4 bases at V and 4 bases at J, with 19 bases between the two ends. The CDR3 nucleotides read TGTGCCAGCAGCTCTAGGTGGGGGGAGCTCTCCTATGGCTACACCTTC. It translates to CASSSRWGELSYGYTF.

The chain carries TRBV29-1 and TRBJ2-7; no clear D. The CDR3 spans 10 residues. The ends were cut back, 4 bases at V and 7 bases at J, with 8 bases in the middle. CDR1 and CDR2 from the germline V gene are SQVTM and ANQGSEA. The CDR3 sequence: CSVGSREQYF. CDR3 in DNA: TGCAGCGTTGGATCGAGGGAGCAGTACTTC.

This clone appeared a few times. This chain joins TRBV19 and TRBJ1-1, with D possibly being TRBD1 (6 bases). Germline CDR1 is LNHDA and CDR2 is SQIVND (reference sequence). V gave up 8 bases and J gave up 5 bases, with 15 bases separating them. The CDR3 is 13 residues long. The DNA of the CDR3 is TGTGCCAGTCACTCTGAGGGGGTTACTGAAGCTTTCTTT. Its protein is CASHSEGVTEAFF.

This chain uses TRBV14 with TRBJ1-6; 9 bases fit TRBD1. The V gene's germline CDR1 is SGHDN and CDR2 FVKESK. The junction had 2 bases not matched to a gene; V was cut back by 1 base and J by 7 bases. This CDR3 spans 15 amino acids. In nucleotides, the CDR3 is TGTGCCAGCAGCCAAGGTGGGACAGGGAATTCACCCCTCCACTTT. Amino acid sequence: CASSQGGTGNSPLHF.

This rearrangement joins TRBV7-2 to TRBJ2-5, with 9 bases identical to TRBD1. J lost 5 bases, V lost 5 bases, and 12 bases had no gene match. The CDR3 has 16 amino acids. Germline CDR1 is SGHTA and CDR2 is FQGNSA. The CDR3 DNA reads as TGTGCCAGCAGCCCCCAACGACAGGGGGTTCTGGAGACCCAGTACTTC. Amino acids: CASSPQRQGVLETQYF. Combining the CDR3 with reference TRBV7-2 and TRBJ2-5 gives the whole variable domain GAGVSQSPSNKVTEKGKDVELRCDPISGHTALYWYRQSLGQGLEFLIYFQGNSAPDKSGLPSDRFSAERTGGSVSTLTIQRTQQEDSAVYLCASSPQRQGVLETQYFGPGTRLLVL.

This clone was counted a single time. The chain carries TRBV7-3 and TRBJ1-1, with D tentatively TRBD1 (5 bases). V was pared by 8 bases and J by 4 bases, with 11 bases between. CDR3 length: 12 residues. Germline loops: CDR1 SGHTA, CDR2 FQGTGA. CDR3 loop: CASGRGGTEAFF. CDR3 nucleotides: TGTGCCAGCGGCCGGGGCGGCACTGAAGCTTTCTTT.

The chain combines TRBV7-2 with TRBJ2-5; 11 bases are a match to TRBD1. Germline assignment: CDR1 SGHTA and CDR2 FQGNSA. The CDR3 runs to 15 residues. The J segment lost 5 bases and the V segment lost 1 base, leaving 3 bases of the junction unmatched. For the CDR3, the DNA is TGTGCCAGCAGCTTAGGGACAGGGGGCTGGGAGACCCAGTACTTC. Its translation: CASSLGTGGWETQYF.

The genes are TRBV3-1 (or the pseudogene TRBV3-2) and TRBJ1-3; 9 bases are shared with TRBD1. There are 16 residues in the CDR3. Trimming removed 4 bases from V and 4 bases from J; junction bases left unmatched: 8. Germline V gene data show CDR1 as LGHDT and CDR2 as YNNKEL (reference sequence). CDR3 in amino acids: CASSRRTGAAGNTIYF. In DNA, the CDR3 is TGTGCCAGCAGCCGACGGACAGGGGCTGCCGGAAACACCATATATTTT.

Remarks on this clone: At one end the junction does not follow the germline gene, possibly because of a read error. The gene calls are TRBV18 and TRBJ1-6; 9 positions agree with TRBD1. CDR3 size: 14 residues. CDR1 and CDR2 (germline): KGHSH, LQKENI. CDR3 in amino acids: CASSLKGQGSALHF. DNA of the CDR3: TGTGCCAGCTCACTAAAGGGACAGGGTTCAGCCCTCCACTTT.

The rearrangement joins TRBV7-9 to TRBJ1-3; 9 bases line up with TRBD1. The trim removed 11 bases at V and 9 bases at J, leaving 20 bases unmatched. Germline assignment: CDR1 SEHNR and CDR2 FQNEAQ (reference sequence). The CDR3 is 16 amino acids. Here the CDR3 reads CADVRRTGDFIATIYF. CDR3 nucleotides: TGTGCCGACGTTCGTAGGACAGGGGATTTTATAGCCACCATATATTTT.